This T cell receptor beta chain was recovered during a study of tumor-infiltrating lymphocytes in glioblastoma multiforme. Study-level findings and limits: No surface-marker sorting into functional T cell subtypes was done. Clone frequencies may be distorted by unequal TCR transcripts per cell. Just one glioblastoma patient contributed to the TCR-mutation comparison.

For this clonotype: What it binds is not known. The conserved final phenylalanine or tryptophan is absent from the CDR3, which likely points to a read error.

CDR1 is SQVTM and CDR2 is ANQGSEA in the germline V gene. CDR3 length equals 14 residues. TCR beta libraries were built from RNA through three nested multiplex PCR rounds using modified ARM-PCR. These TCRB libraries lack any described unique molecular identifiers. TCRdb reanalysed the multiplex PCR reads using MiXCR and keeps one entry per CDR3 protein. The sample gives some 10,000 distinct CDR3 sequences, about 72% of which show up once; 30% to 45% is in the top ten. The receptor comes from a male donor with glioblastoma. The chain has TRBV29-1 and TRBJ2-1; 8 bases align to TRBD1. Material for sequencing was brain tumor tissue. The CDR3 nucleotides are TGCAGTGTTGGGGGGCGGCAGGGGGCCAATGAGCAGTTCTTG. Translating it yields CSVGGRQGANEQFL.